Each of the 12 T cell receptor beta chains below was sequenced from the same sample in a study of T cells after posttransplantation cyclophosphamide. Measured with immunoSEQ multiplex PCR; TCRdb has only the in-frame clones, and not every one. Altogether 32,000 or so clones are present, 85% to 90% being singletons, with the ten largest covering 15%. Material for sequencing was PBMCs. The receptors were gathered from a woman aged 40 to 55 with a blood cancer, CMV-positive, and with a related stem cell donor.

Comments on this clone: One junction end does not reproduce the germline sequence, and a read error may be involved. The chain uses TRBV4-1 and TRBJ1-2, with D possibly being TRBD1 (5 bases). The CDR3 has 17 amino acids. CDR1 is MGHRA and CDR2 is YSYEKL in the germline V gene. CDR3 nucleotides: TGCGCCAGCAGCCCCCGAGTAGCGGCAGGGAGGTTTAATGGCCACACCTTC. Amino acids: CASSPRVAAGRFNGHTF.

V and J are TRBV28 and TRBJ2-1; 7 positions match TRBD2. The CDR3 is 15 amino acids. Per germline, CDR1 MDHEN and CDR2 SYDVKM. The V gene end was trimmed by 3 bases and the J gene end by 5 bases; junction bases not matched to a gene: 7. The CDR3 loop reads CASSFAPGTNNEQFF. The CDR3 bases are TGTGCCAGCAGTTTCGCTCCAGGGACTAACAATGAGCAGTTCTTC.

The V and J genes are TRBV28 and TRBJ1-1, with 9 bases that match TRBD1. From germline, CDR1 is MDHEN and CDR2 SYDVKM. This CDR3 has 14 residues. V shed 5 bases, J shed 11 bases, and the junction held 12 bases outside the gene matches. Written as DNA, the CDR3 is TGTGCCAGCAGTCTCGTCCCGGACAGGGGAAGGGCTTTCTTT. Its protein product is CASSLVPDRGRAFF.

CDR3: CASSLTGRSYEQYF. The CDR3 region has the DNA TGTGCCAGCAGCTTGACAGGGCGGTCCTACGAGCAGTACTTC. The chain uses TRBV5-4 and TRBJ2-7, with D possibly TRBD1 on 6 matching bases. Per germline, CDR1 SGHNT and CDR2 YYREEE (reference sequence). This CDR3 comprises 14 residues. The V end lost 1 base, the J end lost 1 base, and 9 bases lay between the germline ends.

This clone showed up just a few times. The chain combines TRBV7-9 with TRBJ2-7, with TRBD1 matching 10 bases. CDR3 length: 13 residues. Germline CDR1 SEHNR, CDR2 FQNEAQ (reference sequence). With V trimmed by 5 bases and J by 2 bases, 0 bases remained unmatched. The CDR3 loop reads CASSDRGPYEQYF. DNA of the CDR3: TGTGCCAGCAGCGACAGGGGGCCCTACGAGCAGTACTTC.

About this clone itself: Germline and junction disagree at one end, which may indicate a read error. The gene calls are TRBV29-1 and TRBJ1-2; no definite D call. The CDR3 is 11 residues long. Germline V gene lookup returns CDR1 SQVTM and CDR2 ANQGSEA. This chain's CDR3 is CGVGNSYGYTF. In nucleotides, the CDR3 is TGCGGCGTTGGTAACAGCTATGGCTACACCTTC.

For the CDR3, the DNA is TGTGCCAGCAGTGTTGACACGAATCAGCCCCAGCATTTT. It codes for CASSVDTNQPQHF. The chain combines TRBV27 with TRBJ1-5; D ambiguous. CDR1 is MNHEY, CDR2 SMNVEV, per germline (reference sequence). The germline V and J ends were trimmed by 5 bases and 4 bases, with 9 bases remaining between them. The CDR3 sequence is 13 residues long.

The sample holds a few counts of this clone. V and J are TRBV2 and TRBJ1-5; tentatively, D is TRBD1 (5 bases). The CDR3 is 14 amino acids. Deletions cut 1 base from V and 4 bases from J, with 8 bases between. Germline lookup yields CDR1 SNHLY and CDR2 FYNNEI. Written as DNA, the CDR3 is TGTGCCAGCAGTGAAGGACGGACAAATCAGCCCCAGCATTTT. Encoded protein: CASSEGRTNQPQHF.

The chain combines TRBV7-9 with TRBJ1-6; weak D call: TRBD1 (5 bases). The germline gives CDR1 SEHNR, CDR2 FQNEAQ (reference sequence). The CDR3 runs 16 residues. Trimming removed 0 bases at V and 3 bases at J, with 9 bases between. The CDR3 loop is CASSLAGGVYNSPLHF. CDR3 DNA sequence: TGTGCCAGCAGCTTAGCCGGGGGGGTCTATAATTCACCCCTCCACTTT.

The V gene is TRBV6-1, the J gene TRBJ2-1; 10 bases align to TRBD1. CDR1 MNHNS and CDR2 SASEGT come from the germline V gene. There are 15 residues in the CDR3. V lost 7 bases, J lost 6 bases, and 9 bases stayed unmatched. CDR3 sequence: CASTPGQGRFNEQFF. CDR3 nucleotides: TGTGCCAGCACCCCGGGACAGGGGAGATTCAATGAGCAGTTCTTC.

V usage is TRBV7-6 and J usage is TRBJ1-1; 8 bases map to TRBD1. V dropped 6 bases and J dropped 5; count of bases not matched to a gene: 8. The CDR3 is made up of 14 amino acids. Germline CDR1 reads SGHVS; CDR2 reads FNYEAQ. The chain's CDR3 is CASSLTGELTEAFF. The CDR3 DNA is TGTGCCAGCAGTTTGACAGGGGAGTTAACTGAAGCTTTCTTT.

V and J are TRBV15 and TRBJ2-3; 9 bases map to TRBD2. The ends lost 3 bases at V and 5 bases at J; junction bases unmatched: 24. In germline, CDR1 is LNHNV, CDR2 YYDKDF (reference sequence). The CDR3 is 21 residues long. The CDR3 coding sequence is TGTGCCACCAGCAGTCTTCCCGGGACTAGCTATCTCGGAGAGCCGGAAGATACGCAGTATTTT. Amino acid sequence: CATSSLPGTSYLGEPEDTQYF.